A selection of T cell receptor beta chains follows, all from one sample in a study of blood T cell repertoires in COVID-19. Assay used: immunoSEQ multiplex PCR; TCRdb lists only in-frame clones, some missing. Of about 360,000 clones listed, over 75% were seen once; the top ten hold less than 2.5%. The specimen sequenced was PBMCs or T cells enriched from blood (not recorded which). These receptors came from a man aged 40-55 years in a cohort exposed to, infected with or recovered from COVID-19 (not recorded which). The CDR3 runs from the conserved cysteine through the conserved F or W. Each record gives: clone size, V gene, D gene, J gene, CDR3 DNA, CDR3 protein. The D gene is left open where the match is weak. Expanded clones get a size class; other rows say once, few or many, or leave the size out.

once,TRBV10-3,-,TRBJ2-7,TGTGCCATCAGTGAACCCAGCGGAGCCTCCTACGAGCAGTACTTC,CAISEPSGASYEQYF
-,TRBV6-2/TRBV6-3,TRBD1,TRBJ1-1,TGTGCCAGCAGTTACCCCGGGACAGAAGAAGCTTTCTTT,CASSYPGTEEAFF
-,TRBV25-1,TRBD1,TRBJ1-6,TGTGCCAGCAGTCCCGGAGATAACAGGGGTAATTCACCCCTCCACTTT,CASSPGDNRGNSPLHF
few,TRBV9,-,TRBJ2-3,TGTGCCAGCAGCGTACTACAGGGTAGAGATACGCAGTATTTT,CASSVLQGRDTQYF
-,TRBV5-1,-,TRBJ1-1,TGCGCCAGCAGAACAGGGACCGCGAACACTGAAGCTTTCTTT,CASRTGTANTEAFF
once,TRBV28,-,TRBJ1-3,TGTGCCACCTCCACGGGGGGCTCTGGAAACACCATATATTTT,CATSTGGSGNTIYF
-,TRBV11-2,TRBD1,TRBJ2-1,TGTGCCAGCAGCTCTGACAGGGCCAATGAGCAGTTCTTC,CASSSDRANEQFF
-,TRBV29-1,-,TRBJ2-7,TGCAGCGTCGGTGACTACGAGCAGTACTTC,CSVGDYEQYF
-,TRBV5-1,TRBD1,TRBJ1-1,TGCGCCAGCAGCTCACAGGGGGCGAACACTGAAGCTTTCTTT,CASSSQGANTEAFF
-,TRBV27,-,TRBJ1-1,TGTGCCAGCAGTTTAGTCGGCAGGATTACTGAAGCTTTCTTT,CASSLVGRITEAFF
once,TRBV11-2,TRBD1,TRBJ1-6,TGTGCCAGCAGCTCCCTTCAACTTGACAGGGCGGTTTCACCCCTCCACTTT,CASSSLQLDRAVSPLHF
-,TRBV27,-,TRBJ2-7,TGTGCCAGCAGTCCAAACGACCGGGCGGGTTCCTACGAGCAGTACTTC,CASSPNDRAGSYEQYF
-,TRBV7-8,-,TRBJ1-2,TGTGCCAGCAGCTTAGGGGGGGGCTTTAGCTACACCTTC,CASSLGGGFSYTF
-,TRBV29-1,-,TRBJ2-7,TGCAGCGTTGAGGGAGTCTCCTACGAGCAGTACTTC,CSVEGVSYEQYF
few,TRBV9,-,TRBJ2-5,TGTGCCAGCAGCTACATGGGGGGAGAAGAGACCCAGTACTTC,CASSYMGGEETQYF
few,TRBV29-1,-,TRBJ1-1,TGCAGCGTTCGTGACACTGAAGCTTTCTTT,CSVRDTEAFF
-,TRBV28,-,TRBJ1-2,TGTGCCAGCAGTCCTCTGGACAGAAACCTCTATGGCTACACCTTC,CASSPLDRNLYGYTF
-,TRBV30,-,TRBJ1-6,TGTGCCTGGAGTGGAAGACAGAGGCTTAATTCACCCCTCCACTTT,CAWSGRQRLNSPLHF
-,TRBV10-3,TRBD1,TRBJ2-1,TGTGCCATCAAACCGGGACAGGGTATCGATGAGCAGTTCTTC,CAIKPGQGIDEQFF
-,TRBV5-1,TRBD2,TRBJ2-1,TGCGCCAGCATGCGGGAGGACAATGAGCAGTTCTTC,CASMREDNEQFF
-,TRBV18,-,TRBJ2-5,TGTGCCAGCTCACCACTCGGGACTCTCCAAGAGACCCAGTACTTC,CASSPLGTLQETQYF
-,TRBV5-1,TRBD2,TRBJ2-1,TGCGCCAGCAGCTTGGAAGGGACTAGCGGGAGGGGTAGCTCCTACAATGAGCAGTTCTTC,CASSLEGTSGRGSSYNEQFF